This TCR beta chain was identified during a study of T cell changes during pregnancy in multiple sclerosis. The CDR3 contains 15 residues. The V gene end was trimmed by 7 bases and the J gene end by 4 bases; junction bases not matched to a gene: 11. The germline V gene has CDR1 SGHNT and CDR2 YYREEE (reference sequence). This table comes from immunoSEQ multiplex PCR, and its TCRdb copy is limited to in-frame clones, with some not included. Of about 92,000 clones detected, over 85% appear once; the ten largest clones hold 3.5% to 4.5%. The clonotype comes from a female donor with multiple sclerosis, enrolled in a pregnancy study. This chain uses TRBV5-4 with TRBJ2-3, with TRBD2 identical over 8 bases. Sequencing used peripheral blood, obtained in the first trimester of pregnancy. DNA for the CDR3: TGTGCCAGCTTCTTCCGGGGGGGCACCCCAGATACGCAGTATTTT. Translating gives CASFFRGGTPDTQYF.